The source of this TCR beta chain is a study of T cells in localized non-small cell lung cancer. Findings and limits, study-wide: Without multi-region sequencing, intratumor heterogeneity could not be excluded. Greater blood T cell density accompanied longer overall survival. A median of roughly 57 clones ranked among the top 100 in tumor appeared in adjacent lung. Of the tissues analyzed, uninvolved adjacent lung showed maximal T cell clonality, greater than tumor.

Germline V gene sequence: CDR1 MNHNY, CDR2 SVGAGI (reference sequence). The CDR3 is 15 amino acids. Between the trimmed V and J ends, which lost 6 bases and 0 bases, there was a span of 12 bases. In this sample, this clone turned up a few times. Antigen specificity is unknown. Repertoires were generated with immunoSEQ multiplex PCR, while TCRdb's copy carries only in-frame clones and drops some. The top ten hold around a third of the sample, which has about 39,000 clones, about 76% seen once. Specimen: PBMCs, collected before any cancer treatment. This chain joins TRBV6-6 and TRBJ1-3; maybe TRBD1 (5 bases). The clonotype originates from a woman aged 35 to 75 with stage II squamous cell lung carcinoma. CDR3 amino acids: CASSLVGGSGNTIYF. In nucleotides, the CDR3 is TGTGCCAGCAGCTTAGTCGGGGGCTCTGGAAACACCATATATTTT.